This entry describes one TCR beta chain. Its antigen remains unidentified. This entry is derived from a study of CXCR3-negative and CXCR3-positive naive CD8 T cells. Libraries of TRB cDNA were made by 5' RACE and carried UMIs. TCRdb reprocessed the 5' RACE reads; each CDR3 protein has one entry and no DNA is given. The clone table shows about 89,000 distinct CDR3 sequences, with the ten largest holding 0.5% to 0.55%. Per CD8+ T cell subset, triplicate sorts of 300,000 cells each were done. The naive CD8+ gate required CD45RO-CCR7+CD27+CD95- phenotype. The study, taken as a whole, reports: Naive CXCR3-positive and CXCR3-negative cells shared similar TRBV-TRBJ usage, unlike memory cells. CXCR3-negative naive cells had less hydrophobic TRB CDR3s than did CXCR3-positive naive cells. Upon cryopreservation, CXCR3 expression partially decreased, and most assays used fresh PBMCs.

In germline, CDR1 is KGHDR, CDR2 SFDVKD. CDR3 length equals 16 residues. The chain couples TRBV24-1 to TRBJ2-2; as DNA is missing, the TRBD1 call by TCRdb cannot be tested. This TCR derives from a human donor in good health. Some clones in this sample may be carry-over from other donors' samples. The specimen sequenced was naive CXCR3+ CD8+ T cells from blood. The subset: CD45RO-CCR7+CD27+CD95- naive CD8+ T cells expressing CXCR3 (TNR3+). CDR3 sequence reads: CATSDLRTGPAGELFF.